Sequencing of this T cell receptor beta chain was carried out in a study of post-analysis software for immune sequencing data (dated by TCRdb to the mid-2010s). For context, the study as a whole: Recorded disease courses included relapsing-remitting, secondary progressive and progressive-relapsing multiple sclerosis, with some patients lacking subtype annotation. The patient repertoires were set against 11 previously published healthy control repertoires from donors whose ages ranged from roughly 6 to 26 years. A subset of samples was prepared in parallel using single-end sample barcoding, then pooled and co-amplified after Illumina adapter ligation. Overall study outcomes, separate from this receptor: The multiple sclerosis patient group was slightly younger than the control group. Compared with controls, multiple sclerosis patients had significantly lower normalized Chao1 diversity, a finding suggesting substantial peripheral T-cell clonal expansion. Strong co-clustering of samples prepared in the same batch was shown by direct clustering with F measure, prompting a batch-effect correction.

The library was produced with PCR. The instrument was an Illumina HiSeq 2500. To reduce PCR and sequencing biases, unique molecular identifiers were incorporated into the TCR beta cDNA libraries. Roughly 0.5 million cDNA molecules were obtained per 1 to 10 million input T cells, so each molecule approximated one T cell. Patient libraries were prepared and sequenced with the same protocol used for the earlier healthy control dataset. Samples belonging to the same batch were prepared together, multiplexed and sequenced on a shared HiSeq lane. As for the authors' bioinformatics: MIGEC was used to process the raw barcoded reads, and molecular identifier groups with only a single read were discarded before consensus assembly and CDR3 extraction. Clonotype tables were post-analysed with VDJtools, normalizing diversity by down-sampling all datasets to the smallest sample size. To correct batch-related cross-sample contamination, repertoire overlap clustering matched CDR3 amino acid sequences but not nucleotide sequences. TCRdb reanalyzed the raw reads on its own, using fastp at Q25 for trimming and MiXCR for clone calling, and kept in-frame beta chains. Each CDR3 protein appears once, grouped with its most common genes and DNA. The V and J calls reflect TCRdb's pipeline rather than the authors' work. This sample is represented by some 690,000 distinct CDR3 sequences; 59% of them were singletons. In total, the top ten clones hold approximately 10% of the sample.

Comment on this clonotype: No antigen is known for it. No base qualities exist here, and no much larger clone lies one base off it.

To demonstrate the VDJtools post-analysis software, TCR beta repertoires were profiled from the peripheral blood of roughly 14 young patients with multiple sclerosis. The patients with multiple sclerosis were children and adolescents between roughly 6 and 15 years of age. Sequences were obtained from blood. This TCR was recovered from a girl aged 2 to 10 with multiple sclerosis.

The DNA reads as follows: TGCAGTGCTAGAGATCTGGGTGGTGGCTACACCTTC. This yields the protein CSARDLGGGYTF. The rearranged chain carries TRBV20-1 and TRBJ1-2, with no confidently assigned D gene. CDR1 DFQATT and CDR2 SNEGSKA are derived from the germline V gene (reference sequence). Trimming takes 0 bases from V and 7 bases from J, and the germline ends sit 9 bases apart. From its cysteine to its phenylalanine, the CDR3 spans 12 amino acids. Left in the record is the CDR3 DNA by itself, 36 bases read in frame from the first base.